Shown below are 28 T cell receptor beta chains from a single sample sequenced in a study of ipilimumab plus nivolumab after autologous stem cell transplantation. Only in-frame clones appear in the TCRdb table, and some are missing; sequencing was by immunoSEQ multiplex PCR. The sample lists fewer than 3,500 clones; roughly 80% were seen once. This specimen was PBMCs, taken in a trial of ipilimumab plus nivolumab as post-transplant consolidation. The receptors were gathered from a male donor with primary mediastinal lymphoma.

This clone appeared a few times. V is TRBV5-1 and J is TRBJ1-1, with unresolved D. The CDR3 totals 15 residues. The V gene's germline CDR1 is SGHRS and CDR2 YFSETQ. V was clipped by 2 bases and J by 1 base, with 12 bases between them. The CDR3 nucleotides read TGCGCCAGCAGCTTTTCCGGACGGGGGAACACTGAAGCTTTCTTT. Translating it yields CASSFSGRGNTEAFF.

The V and J genes are TRBV18 and TRBJ2-1, with TRBD1 matching 10 bases. The CDR3 spans 15 residues. The germline V gene has CDR1 KGHSH and CDR2 LQKENI. V shed 3 bases, J shed 7 bases, and the junction held 6 bases outside the gene matches. This CDR3 is CASSPVPGQGNEQFF. The CDR3 DNA sequence: TGTGCCAGCTCACCGGTGCCGGGACAGGGGAATGAGCAGTTCTTC.

This clone was seen more than once but under ten times. The CDR3: CASPDPRHRYEQYF. The CDR3 DNA follows: TGTGCCAGCCCCGACCCTAGACACCGTTACGAGCAGTACTTC. The chain recombines TRBV21-1 with TRBJ2-7. TRBV21-1 corresponds to a pseudogene. The CDR3 runs to 14 residues.

In DNA, the CDR3 is TGTGCCAGCAGCTTGGATAGGACTAGCGGGGGGTCAGATACGCAGTATTTT. Translation: CASSLDRTSGGSDTQYF. The chain joins TRBV5-6 to TRBJ2-3, with 14 bases fitting TRBD2. V lost 0 bases, J lost 4 bases, and 4 bases stayed unmatched. The germline CDR1 and CDR2 sequences are SGHDT and YYEEEE. CDR3 length: 17 residues.

There are a few counts of this clone. The V and J genes are TRBV30 and TRBJ1-6; D is uncertain. V gave up 2 bases and J gave up 7 bases, with 9 bases separating them. Germline loops: CDR1 GTSNPN, CDR2 SVGIG (reference sequence). The CDR3 loop spans 13 amino acids. The CDR3 nucleotides read TGTGCCTGGAGTCCTACACCCAATTCACCCCTCCACTTT. Translation: CAWSPTPNSPLHF.

V is TRBV9 and J is TRBJ2-7, with D maybe TRBD1 (5 bases). V lost 3 bases, J lost 2 bases, and 12 bases lay in between. The CDR3 length is 14 residues. Germline V gene sequence: CDR1 SGDLS, CDR2 YYNGEE. CDR3 DNA sequence: TGTGCCAGCAGCGGGGGCCCGGCGGCCTACGAGCAGTACTTC. This gives the protein CASSGGPAAYEQYF.

The chain uses TRBV10-2 and TRBJ2-7; D is unresolved. The CDR3 contains 13 residues. Trimming stripped 7 bases from V and 3 bases from J, with 13 bases between. Germline V lookup: CDR1 WSHSY, CDR2 SAAADI. The DNA for the CDR3 is TGCGCCAGCAACAACGGGCCTCGCTACGAGCAGTACTTC. This translates into CASNNGPRYEQYF.

The rearrangement links TRBV28 to TRBJ1-1; the match to TRBD1 covers 8 bases. Trimming removed 5 bases from V and 3 bases from J; junction bases left unmatched: 8. Germline CDR1 MDHEN, CDR2 SYDVKM. CDR3 length: 15 residues. CDR3 in amino acids: CASSHGQGGHTEAFF. The CDR3 nucleotides read TGTGCCAGCAGTCATGGACAGGGAGGACACACTGAAGCTTTCTTT. Using reference TRBV28 and TRBJ1-1 for the parts outside the CDR3, the full variable domain is DVKVTQSSRYLVKRTGEKVFLECVQDMDHENMFWYRQDPGLGLRLIYFSYDVKMKEKGDIPEGYSVSREKKERFSLILESASTNQTSMYLCASSHGQGGHTEAFFGQGTRLTVV.

The chain joins TRBV6-1 to TRBJ2-7; D remains ambiguous. The V and J ends lost 4 bases and 8 bases respectively, with 6 bases between them. Per germline, CDR1 MNHNS and CDR2 SASEGT. This CDR3 is built from 10 residues. The CDR3 loop reads CASSVGKQYF. CDR3 bases: TGTGCCAGCAGTGTGGGGAAGCAGTACTTC.

V and J are TRBV7-9 and TRBJ2-7, with TRBD2 identical over 14 bases. Germline V gene sequence: CDR1 SEHNR, CDR2 FQNEAQ (reference sequence). Trimming removed 5 bases from V and 0 bases from J; junction bases left unmatched: 9. This CDR3 comprises 18 residues. The CDR3 DNA follows: TGTGCCAGCAGCCCCGGGACTAGCGGGAGTTTCCCCTCCTACGAGCAGTACTTC. This translates into CASSPGTSGSFPSYEQYF.

This chain uses TRBV5-1 with TRBJ1-4; 12 nucleotides match TRBD1. V was pared by 4 bases and J by 8 bases, with 9 bases of the junction left unmatched. The CDR3 is 16 amino acids. Looked up from germline, CDR1 is SGHRS and CDR2 is YFSETQ. CDR3 nucleotide sequence: TGCGCCAGCAGCGGGGGACAGGGGGCGATAACGGAAAAACTGTTTTTT. It encodes CASSGGQGAITEKLFF. The variable domain in full, with the rest retrieved from reference TRBV5-1 and TRBJ1-4, is KAGVTQTPRYLIKTRGQQVTLSCSPISGHRSVSWYQQTPGQGLQFLFEYFSETQRNKGNFPGRFSGRQFSNSRSEMNVSTLELGDSALYLCASSGGQGAITEKLFFGSGTQLSVL.

The chain is built from TRBV7-8 and TRBJ2-1, with 9 nucleotides matching TRBD2. J was trimmed by 4 bases and V by 2 bases; bases with no gene match: 6. This CDR3 has 16 amino acids. CDR1 and CDR2 (germline): SGHVS, FQNEAQ. CDR3 residues: CASSLSAAGGYNEQFF. DNA for the CDR3: TGTGCCAGCAGCTTAAGTGCGGCGGGGGGGTACAATGAGCAGTTCTTC.

This clone was detected only once. The chain uses TRBV4-1 and TRBJ2-1; 8 bases match TRBD2. This CDR3 spans 16 amino acids. The V gene end was trimmed by 0 bases and the J gene end by 7 bases; junction bases not matched to a gene: 8. From germline, CDR1 is MGHRA and CDR2 YSYEKL. The CDR3 here is CASSQDRGGQGNEQFF. CDR3 DNA: TGCGCCAGCAGCCAAGATCGGGGGGGGCAGGGGAATGAGCAGTTCTTC.

This clone has just a few counts. The chain recombines TRBV11-3 with TRBJ2-7, with D unresolved. With 7 bases removed from V and 2 bases from J, the gap between germline ends came to 9 bases. This CDR3 region has 12 residues. Germline lookup yields CDR1 SGHNT and CDR2 YENEEA. The CDR3 coding sequence is TGTGCCAGCACCGATACCACCTACGAGCAGTACTTC. Translation: CASTDTTYEQYF.

This clone was counted a single time. The rearrangement uses TRBV28 and TRBJ1-4; TRBD1 matches 9 bases. CDR1 and CDR2 from the germline V gene are MDHEN and SYDVKM. V lost 5 bases, J lost 7 bases, and 8 bases stayed unmatched. CDR3 length: 15 amino acids. The CDR3 nucleotides are TGTGCCAGCAGTACCGGACAGGGGCTAGGTGAAAAACTGTTTTTT. Its protein product is CASSTGQGLGEKLFF.

The rearrangement uses TRBV9 and TRBJ2-7, with 10 bases identical to TRBD2. The length of the CDR3 is 15 residues. The ends lost 0 bases at V and 4 bases at J; junction bases unmatched: 4. The germline V gene encodes CDR1 SGDLS and CDR2 YYNGEE. CDR3: CASSVAGSGRYEQYF. The CDR3 bases are TGTGCCAGCAGCGTAGCTGGTAGCGGGAGGTACGAGCAGTACTTC.

The chain links TRBV5-1 to TRBJ2-7, with a possible D match to TRBD1 (5 bases). There are 13 residues in the CDR3. Trimming took 4 bases from V and 3 from J, leaving 11 bases between them. Germline CDR1 reads SGHRS; CDR2 reads YFSETQ. As DNA, the CDR3 is TGCGCCAGCAGCGGGTCAGGGAACTACGAGCAGTACTTC. It yields the protein CASSGSGNYEQYF.

This chain joins TRBV6-6 and TRBJ2-7, with 12 bases aligning to TRBD1. Germline V lookup: CDR1 MNHNY, CDR2 SVGAGI (reference sequence). The length of the CDR3 is 15 residues. V lost 6 bases and J lost 5; bases outside the gene matches: 8. The CDR3 DNA is TGTGCCAGCAGGCAAGGGACAGGGGGCTACCACGAGCAGTACTTC. Its translation is CASRQGTGGYHEQYF.

The chain recombines TRBV21-1 with TRBJ2-5; TRBD1 was called by the table and not checked on the DNA. TRBV21-1 is deemed a pseudogene. There are 13 residues in the CDR3. CDR3 amino acids: CASSTDRQETQYF. The DNA of the CDR3 is TGTGCCAGCAGCACGGACAGACAAGAGACCCAGTACTTC.

This clone was detected once. The J gene is TRBJ1-1, the V gene TRBV19, with a possible D match to TRBD1 (5 bases). Germline V gene sequence: CDR1 LNHDA, CDR2 SQIVND (reference sequence). This CDR3 has 15 amino acids. The ends were cut back, 3 bases at V and 7 bases at J, with 18 bases in the middle. The CDR3 is CASSMARKGLGEAFF. CDR3 coding DNA: TGTGCCAGTAGTATGGCCCGGAAGGGGCTTGGTGAAGCTTTCTTT. Looking up the rest from reference TRBV19 and TRBJ1-1 gives the full variable domain: DGGITQSPKYLFRKEGQNVTLSCEQNLNHDAMYWYRQDPGQGLRLIYYSQIVNDFQKGDIAEGYSVSREKKESFPLTVTSAQKNPTAFYLCASSMARKGLGEAFFGQGTRLTVV.

This chain uses TRBV5-1 with TRBJ1-1; a weak D match, TRBD1 (6 bases). Trimming took off 4 bases at V and 1 base at J, with 11 bases between the two ends. The CDR3 has 14 amino acids. The V gene's germline CDR1 is SGHRS and CDR2 YFSETQ. The CDR3 loop reads CASSLGHQNTEAFF. CDR3 nucleotide sequence: TGCGCCAGCAGCCTGGGACACCAGAACACTGAAGCTTTCTTT. The full variable domain, its missing parts supplied by reference TRBV5-1 and TRBJ1-1, is KAGVTQTPRYLIKTRGQQVTLSCSPISGHRSVSWYQQTPGQGLQFLFEYFSETQRNKGNFPGRFSGRQFSNSRSEMNVSTLELGDSALYLCASSLGHQNTEAFFGQGTRLTVV.

The chain recombines TRBV7-8 with TRBJ1-1; D may be TRBD1 (5 bases). V gave up 7 bases and J gave up 1 base, with 16 bases separating them. Looked up from germline, CDR1 is SGHVS and CDR2 is FQNEAQ. CDR3 length equals 15 residues. DNA for the CDR3: TGTGCCAGCAAAACTGTTGGGGGATCGAACACTGAAGCTTTCTTT. Protein product: CASKTVGGSNTEAFF.

The V gene is TRBV5-5, the J gene TRBJ1-2; 10 nucleotides match TRBD1. The CDR3 totals 15 residues. CDR1 and CDR2 from the germline V gene are SGHKS and YYEKEE (reference sequence). Trimming took 6 bases from V and 7 from J; bases not matched to a gene: 12. The CDR3 DNA reads TGTGCCAGCATCACCGGCCCTCGGACAGGGGGTGGCTACACCTTC. Its protein product is CASITGPRTGGGYTF.

The genes are TRBV28 and TRBJ1-1, with TRBD1 identical over 9 bases. The CDR3 is 13 amino acids. V lost 8 bases to trimming and J lost 3 bases; unmatched junction nucleotides: 4. Germline assignment: CDR1 MDHEN and CDR2 SYDVKM. In DNA form, the CDR3 reads TGTGCCAGCCACGACAGGGGGGACACTGAAGCTTTCTTT. Translated, it gives CASHDRGDTEAFF.

This clone was seen a handful of times. In the same sample, other DNA sequences code for this CDR3. J is TRBJ2-3 and V is TRBV5-6; D not certain. This CDR3 contains 12 residues. V was cut by 1 base and J by 6 bases, with 6 bases left in between. From germline, CDR1 is SGHDT and CDR2 YYEEEE. The CDR3 sequence: CASSLLRDTQYF. In DNA, the CDR3 is TGTGCCAGCAGCTTGTTGCGGGATACGCAGTATTTT. Full variable domain (rest looked up from reference TRBV5-6 and TRBJ2-3): DAGVTQSPTHLIKTRGQQVTLRCSPKSGHDTVSWYQQALGQGPQFIFQYYEEEERQRGNFPDRFSGHQFPNYSSELNVNALLLGDSALYLCASSLLRDTQYFGPGTRLTVL.

This rearrangement joins TRBV28 to TRBJ2-7; 14 bases align to TRBD2. Germline V CDR1 and CDR2: MDHEN, SYDVKM. The CDR3 extends over 14 amino acids. V shed 6 bases and J 6 bases; nucleotides not matched to a gene: 4. The DNA of the CDR3 is TGTGCCAGCAGAACGGGGACTAGCGGGAGCGAGCAGTACTTC. The encoded protein is CASRTGTSGSEQYF. Using reference TRBV28 and TRBJ2-7 for the parts outside the CDR3, the full variable domain is DVKVTQSSRYLVKRTGEKVFLECVQDMDHENMFWYRQDPGLGLRLIYFSYDVKMKEKGDIPEGYSVSREKKERFSLILESASTNQTSMYLCASRTGTSGSEQYFGPGTRLTVT.

The chain has TRBV6-5 and TRBJ1-2, with D tentatively TRBD1 (5 bases). Germline V CDR1 and CDR2: MNHEY, SVGAGI. Deletions cut 7 bases from V and 0 bases from J, with 15 bases between. The CDR3 is made up of 15 amino acids. The CDR3 loop reads CASTWGVGANYGYTF. The CDR3 DNA follows: TGTGCCAGCACGTGGGGGGTTGGAGCTAACTATGGCTACACCTTC.

On this clone itself: The identical CDR3 is also encoded by other nucleotide sequences in the sample. The chain has TRBV9 and TRBJ1-5, with D tentatively TRBD1 (5 bases). Per the germline V gene, CDR1 is SGDLS and CDR2 is YYNGEE. Trimming cost V 1 base and J 2 bases, with 10 bases left between them. The CDR3 has 15 residues. CDR3 protein: CASSVTGTGNQPQHF. In DNA, the CDR3 is TGTGCCAGCAGCGTAACCGGGACGGGCAATCAGCCCCAGCATTTT.